What follows are 16 T cell receptor beta chains derived from one specimen sequenced in a study of cytomegalovirus exposure and HLA in healthy donors. In the PCR, 60 Vbeta and 13 Jbeta primers were used. Sequenced by immunoSEQ multiplex PCR; TCRdb stores in-frame clones only, minus some. The sample has a few hundred thousand clones, 80% to 85% seen once. Sequencing was carried out using PBMCs. These TCRs come from a woman aged 60-70 years in good health and CMV-seropositive.

V and J are TRBV6-6 and TRBJ2-5, with D uncertain. Germline V lookup: CDR1 MNHNY, CDR2 SVGAGI (reference sequence). Trimming shortened V by 0 bases and J by 3 bases, and 8 bases separated the two germline ends. The CDR3 loop spans 14 amino acids. The CDR3 protein is CASSYSRIEETQYF. CDR3 nucleotides: TGTGCCAGCAGTTACTCCCGAATAGAAGAGACCCAGTACTTC.

The V call is TRBV5-1, the J call TRBJ2-5, with 8 bases matching TRBD1. Germline V gene lookup returns CDR1 SGHRS and CDR2 YFSETQ. Trimming cost V 1 base and J 4 bases; bases outside gene matches: 6. The CDR3 covers 15 residues. The CDR3 is CASSLRTGRGETQYF. DNA of the CDR3: TGCGCCAGCAGCTTGCGGACAGGGCGAGGAGAGACCCAGTACTTC.

The chain has TRBV19 and TRBJ1-1; 7 bases map to TRBD1. Germline CDR1 reads LNHDA; CDR2 reads SQIVND (reference sequence). CDR3 size: 13 residues. V was clipped by 6 bases and J by 3 bases; unmatched bases: 4. Here the CDR3 reads CASSPGTDTEAFF. The CDR3 DNA sequence: TGTGCCAGTAGCCCCGGGACAGACACTGAAGCTTTCTTT.

The chain has TRBV4-1 and TRBJ2-5; 7 nucleotides align to TRBD2. The length of the CDR3 is 15 residues. Trimming at V came to 1 base and at J to 4 bases, leaving 6 bases not matched to a gene. Germline CDR1 MGHRA, CDR2 YSYEKL. The CDR3 is CASSQVGGPGETQYF. As DNA, the CDR3 is TGCGCCAGCAGCCAAGTGGGAGGGCCGGGAGAGACCCAGTACTTC.

The rearrangement uses TRBV18 and TRBJ1-3, with D perhaps matching TRBD1 (6 bases). The germline V gene encodes CDR1 KGHSH and CDR2 LQKENI. Trimming pared 6 bases from V and 1 base from J, leaving 16 bases between. The CDR3 loop spans 16 amino acids. CDR3 amino acids: CASSPGRGRSGNTIYF. CDR3 sequence (DNA): TGTGCCAGCTCGCCGGGCAGGGGACGGTCTGGAAACACCATATATTTT.

The chain combines TRBV9 with TRBJ2-2, with D unclear. This CDR3 region has 15 residues. Trimming took 1 base from V and 7 from J, leaving 14 bases between them. From germline, CDR1 is SGDLS and CDR2 YYNGEE. In DNA, the CDR3 is TGTGCCAGCAGCGTAAAAGCCCCTAGAGGCGGGGAGCTGTTTTTT. Translating it yields CASSVKAPRGGELFF.

The CDR3 nucleotides read TGTGCCGGTATAATAAAGCCGGGAGCCGAGAATCAGCCCCAGCATTTT. It yields the protein CAGIIKPGAENQPQHF. The V and J genes are TRBV28 and TRBJ1-5; D remains unclear. The V end lost 11 bases, the J end lost 4 bases, and 24 bases lay between the germline ends. CDR3 size: 16 residues. Germline V gene sequence: CDR1 MDHEN, CDR2 SYDVKM.

As to this clone: This sample also contains other DNA sequences that code for the same CDR3. V is TRBV6-1 and J is TRBJ2-7, with D possibly matching TRBD2 (5 bases). This CDR3 is 15 amino acids long. The ends were cut back, 2 bases at V and 5 bases at J, with 16 bases in the middle. The V gene's germline CDR1 is MNHNS and CDR2 SASEGT. CDR3 sequence: CASSEFIPERHEQYF. The CDR3 coding sequence is TGTGCCAGCAGTGAATTCATCCCAGAGCGGCACGAGCAGTACTTC.

This chain joins TRBV5-1 and TRBJ2-2, with TRBD2 matching over 7 bases. The CDR3 consists of 15 residues. Trimming removed 0 bases from V and 5 bases from J; junction bases left unmatched: 4. CDR1 is SGHRS and CDR2 is YFSETQ in the germline V gene. CDR3 in DNA: TGCGCCAGCAGCTTGGAGGCCGGGGGGACCGGGGAGCTGTTTTTT. It is translated as CASSLEAGGTGELFF.

As for this clone: Germline and junction disagree at one end, which may indicate a read error. V gene TRBV7-9 combines with J gene TRBJ2-6; no definite D call. Germline V gene lookup returns CDR1 SEHNR and CDR2 FQNEAQ (reference sequence). This CDR3 has 14 residues. The CDR3 DNA reads TGTTCCAGCCGTCAGGAATCTGGGGCCAACGTCCTGACTTTC. Encoded protein: CSSRQESGANVLTF.

In this sample, this clone turned up a few times. The genes are TRBV6-6 and TRBJ1-4; D is uncertain. This CDR3 has 12 amino acids. Germline CDR1 is MNHNY and CDR2 is SVGAGI (reference sequence). The ends were cut back, 2 bases at V and 8 bases at J, with 6 bases in the middle. CDR3 nucleotides: TGTGCCAGCAGTTACCCTTTCGAAAAACTGTTTTTT. Protein sequence: CASSYPFEKLFF.

This chain uses TRBV30 with TRBJ1-5; D call uncertain. Trimming took off 1 base at V and 10 bases at J, with 17 bases between the two ends. The CDR3 totals 14 residues. In germline, CDR1 is GTSNPN, CDR2 SVGIG (reference sequence). This CDR3 is CAWSGSAGLFPQHF. CDR3 nucleotide sequence: TGTGCCTGGAGTGGTTCGGCAGGCCTCTTCCCCCAGCATTTT. Full variable domain (outside the CDR3, taken from reference TRBV30 and TRBJ1-5): SQTIHQWPATLVQPVGSPLSLECTVEGTSNPNLYWYRQAAGRGLQLLFYSVGIGQISSEVPQNLSASRPQDRQFILSSKKLLLSDSGFYLCAWSGSAGLFPQHFGDGTRLSIL.

This clone was recorded once. The V call is TRBV5-1, the J call TRBJ2-1; 9 bases are shared with TRBD2. The length of the CDR3 is 16 residues. V shed 4 bases and J 9 bases; nucleotides not matched to a gene: 14. Germline CDR1 reads SGHRS; CDR2 reads YFSETQ. Written as DNA, the CDR3 is TGCGCCAGCAGCACCATGACTAGCGGACTTCCAAGTGAGCAGTTCTTC. Translating gives CASSTMTSGLPSEQFF.

The V gene is TRBV10-2, the J gene TRBJ2-1, with 11 bases identical to TRBD1. Trimming cost V 8 bases and J 5 bases; bases outside gene matches: 5. The CDR3 contains 14 residues. Germline CDR1 is WSHSY and CDR2 is SAAADI. The CDR3 loop is CASRGQGVNNEQFF. The CDR3 nucleotides are TGCGCCAGCCGGGGACAGGGGGTGAACAATGAGCAGTTCTTC.

V is TRBV11-2 and J is TRBJ2-5; 15 bases agree with TRBD2. V lost 3 bases, J lost 4 bases, and 3 bases stayed unmatched. CDR3 size: 16 residues. Germline CDR1 is SGHAT and CDR2 is FQNNGV. The CDR3 is CASSLGLAGGGETQYF. In DNA form, the CDR3 reads TGTGCCAGCAGCTTGGGACTAGCGGGGGGTGGAGAGACCCAGTACTTC.

This sequence joins TRBV5-1 and TRBJ2-1, with TRBD1 identical over 8 bases. CDR3 length: 15 amino acids. From germline, CDR1 is SGHRS and CDR2 YFSETQ. The J segment lost 4 bases and the V segment lost 5 bases, leaving 8 bases of the junction unmatched. The DNA of the CDR3 is TGCGCCAGCAGTCTTGAGGACAGGGTATACAATGAGCAGTTCTTC. This encodes CASSLEDRVYNEQFF.